A single sample gave rise to the 12 T cell receptor beta chains below, sequenced in a study of blood T cell repertoires in COVID-19. The data were produced by immunoSEQ multiplex PCR, yet TCRdb's version contains in-frame clones alone and is incomplete. The sample has a few hundred thousand clones, 84% seen once. Sequenced: PBMCs or T cells enriched from blood (not recorded which). Receptors were obtained from a man aged 45-60 years who had recovered from COVID-19.

The chain couples TRBV9 to TRBJ2-7, with D maybe TRBD1 (5 bases). In germline, CDR1 is SGDLS, CDR2 YYNGEE. CDR3 size: 15 residues. V lost 0 bases and J 4 bases, leaving 14 bases between the germline ends. CDR3 in DNA: TGTGCCAGCAGCGTAGACGCAGGGAAATGGTACGAGCAGTACTTC. Its translation is CASSVDAGKWYEQYF. The full variable domain, with the rest looked up from reference TRBV9 and TRBJ2-7, is DSGVTQTPKHLITATGQRVTLRCSPRSGDLSVYWYQQSLDQGLQFLIQYYNGEERAKGNILERFSAQQFPDLHSELNLSSLELGDSALYFCASSVDAGKWYEQYFGPGTRLTVT.

The CDR3: CASSQDHTDTQYF. In nucleotides, the CDR3 is TGTGCCAGCAGCCAAGACCACACAGATACGCAGTATTTT. The chain recombines TRBV3-1 (or the pseudogene TRBV3-2) with TRBJ2-3; D is uncertain. Looked up from germline, CDR1 is LGHDT and CDR2 is YNNKEL (reference sequence). V was cut by 0 bases and J by 2 bases, with 3 bases left in between. The CDR3 runs 13 residues.

This clone has just one count. The V gene is TRBV11-1, the J gene TRBJ2-6, with D hard to call. This CDR3 is built from 15 residues. Germline-derived CDR1 and CDR2 are SGHAT and FQDESV (reference sequence). Trimming pared 2 bases from V and 2 bases from J, leaving 7 bases between. In DNA form, the CDR3 reads TGTGCCAGCAGCTTAACTGACACTGGGGCCAACGTCCTGACTTTC. Its translation is CASSLTDTGANVLTF.

The chain employs TRBV30 and TRBJ1-6, with 9 bases aligning to TRBD1. Germline CDR1 GTSNPN, CDR2 SVGIG (reference sequence). This CDR3 comprises 14 residues. Trimming cost V 5 bases and J 10 bases; bases outside gene matches: 9. The CDR3: CAWALTGGLSPLHF. As DNA, the CDR3 is TGTGCCTGGGCCTTGACAGGGGGATTGTCACCCCTCCACTTT.

This chain links TRBV5-6 with TRBJ2-3; D is ambiguous. The CDR3 sequence is 12 residues long. Germline V CDR1 and CDR2: SGHDT, YYEEEE. V lost 0 bases to trimming and J lost 6 bases, with 5 bases between them. The CDR3 protein is CASSLDLDTQYF. In nucleotides, the CDR3 is TGTGCCAGCAGCTTGGACTTGGATACGCAGTATTTT.

This clone occurred once. The chain's CDR3 is CASSLSGTSGRTGPNTQYF. The DNA for the CDR3 is TGTGCCAGCAGCCTCTCCGGGACTAGCGGGAGGACCGGCCCCAATACGCAGTATTTT. V and J are TRBV5-5 and TRBJ2-3; 15 positions match TRBD2. V gave up 4 bases and J gave up 7 bases; unmatched junction bases: 16. Germline lookup yields CDR1 SGHKS and CDR2 YYEKEE (reference sequence). The CDR3 sequence is 19 residues long.

The chain carries TRBV9 and TRBJ1-6, with D possibly matching TRBD1 (6 bases). This CDR3 comprises 12 residues. Germline CDR1 and CDR2: SGDLS and YYNGEE. Trimming took off 0 bases at V and 11 bases at J, with 6 bases between the two ends. The CDR3 DNA sequence: TGTGCCAGCAGCGTAGAGGGGGCACCCCTCCACTTT. This translates into CASSVEGAPLHF.

For the CDR3, the DNA is TGTGCCAGCTCACTCCAGCCAGGGGGCTCTGGGGCCAACGTCCTGACTTTC. It yields the protein CASSLQPGGSGANVLTF. The chain joins TRBV18 to TRBJ2-6; 7 bases match TRBD1. Losses at the gene ends were 4 bases for V and 0 bases for J; bases not matched to a gene: 6. The germline V gene encodes CDR1 KGHSH and CDR2 LQKENI. CDR3 length: 17 amino acids. The full variable domain, its missing parts supplied by reference TRBV18 and TRBJ2-6, is NAGVMQNPRHLVRRRGQEARLRCSPMKGHSHVYWYRQLPEEGLKFMVYLQKENIIDESGMPKERFSAEFPKEGPSILRIQQVVRGDSAAYFCASSLQPGGSGANVLTFGAGSRLTVL.

This clone was picked up one time. The chain has TRBV2 and TRBJ1-2; the D gene is possibly TRBD1 (6 bases). CDR3 length equals 15 residues. Deletions cut 6 bases from V and 8 bases from J, with 22 bases between. CDR1 is SNHLY and CDR2 is FYNNEI in the germline V gene. Here the CDR3 reads CASRPGHSISRGYTF. CDR3 sequence (DNA): TGTGCCAGCAGACCGGGACATTCGATCTCCCGGGGCTACACCTTC.

This rearrangement joins TRBV14 to TRBJ2-7; tentative D call: TRBD2 (6 bases). Deletions cut 0 bases from V and 2 bases from J, with 17 bases between. This CDR3 has 17 amino acids. Germline CDR1 is SGHDN and CDR2 is FVKESK. Here the CDR3 reads CASSQDRRGRTPYEQYF. The CDR3 region has the DNA TGTGCCAGCAGCCAAGATCGTCGGGGGAGAACCCCCTACGAGCAGTACTTC.

The sample holds one count of this clone. The chain employs TRBV5-4 and TRBJ1-2; D unresolved. From germline, CDR1 is SGHNT and CDR2 YYREEE (reference sequence). V lost 0 bases and J lost 4, with 7 bases in between. The CDR3 totals 13 residues. The DNA of the CDR3 is TGTGCCAGCAGCTTGGACAGTGGCTATGGCTACACCTTC. Protein product: CASSLDSGYGYTF.

The J gene is TRBJ1-5, the V gene TRBV6-5; D remains unclear. CDR1 and CDR2 from the germline V gene are MNHEY and SVGAGI. Trimming stripped 6 bases from V and 9 bases from J, with 15 bases between. The CDR3 extends over 13 amino acids. The CDR3 DNA follows: TGTGCCAGCAGGCAGGACTCGCCTTGGCCCCAGCATTTT. It translates to CASRQDSPWPQHF.